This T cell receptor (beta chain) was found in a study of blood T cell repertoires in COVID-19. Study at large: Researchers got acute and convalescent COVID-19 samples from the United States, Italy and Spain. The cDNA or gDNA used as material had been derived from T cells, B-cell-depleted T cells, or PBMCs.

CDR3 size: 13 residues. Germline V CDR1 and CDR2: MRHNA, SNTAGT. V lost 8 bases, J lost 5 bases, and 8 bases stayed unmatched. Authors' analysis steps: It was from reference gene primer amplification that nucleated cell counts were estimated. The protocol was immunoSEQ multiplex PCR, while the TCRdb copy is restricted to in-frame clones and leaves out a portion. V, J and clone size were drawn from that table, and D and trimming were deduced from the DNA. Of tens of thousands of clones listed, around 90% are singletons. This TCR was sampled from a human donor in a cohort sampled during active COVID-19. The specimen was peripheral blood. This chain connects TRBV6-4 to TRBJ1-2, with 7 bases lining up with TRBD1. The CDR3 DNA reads TGTGCCAGCGAACAGGGGACTTGGTATGGCTACACCTTC. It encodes CASEQGTWYGYTF.